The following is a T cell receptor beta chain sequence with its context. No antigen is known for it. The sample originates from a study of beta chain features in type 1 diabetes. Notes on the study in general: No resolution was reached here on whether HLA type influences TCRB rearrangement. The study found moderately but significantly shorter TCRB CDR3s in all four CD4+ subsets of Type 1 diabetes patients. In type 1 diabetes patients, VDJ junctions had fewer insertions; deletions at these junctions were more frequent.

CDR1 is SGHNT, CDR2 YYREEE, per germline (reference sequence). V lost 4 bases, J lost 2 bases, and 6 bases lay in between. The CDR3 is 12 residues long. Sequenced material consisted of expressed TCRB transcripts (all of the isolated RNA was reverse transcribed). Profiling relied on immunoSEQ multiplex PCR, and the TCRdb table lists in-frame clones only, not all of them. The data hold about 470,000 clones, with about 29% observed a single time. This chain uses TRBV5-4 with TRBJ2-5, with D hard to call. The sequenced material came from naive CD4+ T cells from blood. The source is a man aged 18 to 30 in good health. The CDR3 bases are TGTGCCAGCAGCCTACAACAAGAGACCCAGTACTTC. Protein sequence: CASSLQQETQYF. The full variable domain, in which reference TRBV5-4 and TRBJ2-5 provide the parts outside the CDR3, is ETGVTQSPTHLIKTRGQQVTLRCSSQSGHNTVSWYQQALGQGPQFIFQYYREEENGRGNFPPRFSGLQFPNYSSELNVNALELDDSALYLCASSLQQETQYFGPGTRLLVL.